The rows below give T cell receptor beta chains drawn from one sample of a study of cytomegalovirus exposure and HLA in healthy donors. TCRdb's copy holds only in-frame clones and misses some; the assay was immunoSEQ multiplex PCR. The table records 200,000 to 250,000 clones, approximately 80% of them present only once. What was sequenced was PBMCs. These receptors originate from a man aged 25 to 40 in good health and CMV-seronegative. Each CDR3 is given with its conserved first and last residue. The D gene is left open where the match is weak. Rows give clone size only sometimes, using once, few, many, or a class for an expanded clone.

d_call: .
v_call: TRBV4-2
clone_size: .
j_call: TRBJ1-5
cdr3_aa: CASTDSPGQPQHF
cdr3_nt: TGTGCCAGCACGGACAGCCCGGGTCAGCCCCAGCATTTT

d_call: TRBD1
v_call: TRBV5-4
clone_size: .
j_call: TRBJ1-2
cdr3_aa: CASSLETGQDYGYTF
cdr3_nt: TGTGCCAGCAGCCTCGAGACAGGGCAAGACTATGGCTACACCTTC

d_call: TRBD1
v_call: TRBV6-6
clone_size: .
j_call: TRBJ2-7
cdr3_aa: CASSRGQGGYEQYF
cdr3_nt: TGTGCCAGCAGTCGCGGACAGGGAGGCTACGAGCAGTACTTC

d_call: .
v_call: TRBV12-5
clone_size: .
j_call: TRBJ2-5
cdr3_aa: CASGFPTGGGDRTSIETQYF
cdr3_nt: TGTGCTAGTGGTTTCCCAACAGGAGGGGGCGATAGGACTAGCATTGAGACCCAGTACTTC

d_call: .
v_call: TRBV5-4
clone_size: .
j_call: TRBJ2-2
cdr3_aa: CASSFNRGSGKLFF
cdr3_nt: TGTGCCAGCAGTTTCAATCGCGGTTCCGGGAAGCTGTTTTTT

d_call: TRBD2
v_call: TRBV27
clone_size: .
j_call: TRBJ2-4
cdr3_aa: CASSDGGGPAKNIQYF
cdr3_nt: TGTGCCAGCAGTGATGGCGGGGGGCCGGCCAAAAACATTCAGTACTTC

d_call: TRBD2
v_call: TRBV19
clone_size: .
j_call: TRBJ2-5
cdr3_aa: CASSRGGPETQYF
cdr3_nt: TGTGCCAGTAGTCGCGGGGGGCCGGAGACCCAGTACTTC

d_call: TRBD1
v_call: TRBV6-1
clone_size: .
j_call: TRBJ2-7
cdr3_aa: CASSKGQGVVLEQYF
cdr3_nt: TGTGCCAGCAGTAAGGGACAGGGGGTTGTGTTAGAGCAGTACTTC

d_call: .
v_call: TRBV7-2
clone_size: .
j_call: TRBJ1-6
cdr3_aa: CASSIQGTLNSPLHF
cdr3_nt: TGTGCCAGCAGCATCCAGGGGACGCTTAATTCACCCCTCCACTTT

d_call: .
v_call: TRBV4-2
clone_size: once
j_call: TRBJ2-4
cdr3_aa: CASSQESGWNIQYF
cdr3_nt: TGTGCCAGCAGCCAAGAGTCAGGCTGGAACATTCAGTACTTC

d_call: TRBD1
v_call: TRBV14
clone_size: few
j_call: TRBJ2-2
cdr3_aa: CASSFRTGLNTGELFF
cdr3_nt: TGTGCCAGCAGCTTTCGGACAGGCCTGAACACCGGGGAGCTGTTTTTT